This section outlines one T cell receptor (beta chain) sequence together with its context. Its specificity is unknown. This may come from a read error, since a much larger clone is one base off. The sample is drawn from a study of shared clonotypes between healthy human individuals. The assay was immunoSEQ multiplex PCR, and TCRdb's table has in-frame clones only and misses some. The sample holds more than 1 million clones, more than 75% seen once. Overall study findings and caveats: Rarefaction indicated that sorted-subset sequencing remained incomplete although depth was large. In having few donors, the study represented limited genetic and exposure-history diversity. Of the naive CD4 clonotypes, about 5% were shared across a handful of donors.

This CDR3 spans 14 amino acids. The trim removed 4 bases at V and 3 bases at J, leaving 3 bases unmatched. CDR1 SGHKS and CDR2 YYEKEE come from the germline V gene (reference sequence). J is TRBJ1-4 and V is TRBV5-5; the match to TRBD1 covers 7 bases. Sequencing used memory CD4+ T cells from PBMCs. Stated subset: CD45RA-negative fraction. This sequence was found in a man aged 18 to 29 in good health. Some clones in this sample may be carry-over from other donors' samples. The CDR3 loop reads CASSVGQPNEKLFF. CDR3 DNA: TGTGCCAGCAGCGTGGGACAGCCTAATGAAAAACTGTTTTTT. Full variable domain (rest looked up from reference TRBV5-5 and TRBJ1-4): DAGVTQSPTHLIKTRGQQVTLRCSPISGHKSVSWYQQVLGQGPQFIFQYYEKEERGRGNFPDRFSARQFPNYSSELNVNALLLGDSALYLCASSVGQPNEKLFFGSGTQLSVL.